Each of the 3 T cell receptor beta chains below was sequenced from the same sample in a study of monozygotic twins with inflammatory bowel disease. TCRdb reprocessed the 5' RACE reads and reports one entry per CDR3 protein, with no DNA. The sample holds 420,000 or so distinct CDR3 sequences. Sample: blood. The receptors were gathered from a human donor with ulcerative colitis or Crohn's disease, or a healthy co-twin of an affected twin (not recorded which).

The chain uses TRBV7-3 and TRBJ1-1. Germline values: CDR1 SGHTA, CDR2 FQGTGA. CDR3 length equals 14 residues. The CDR3 is CASSQNGENTEAFF.

The chain carries TRBV11-2 and TRBJ2-2; there is no DNA to check the TCRdb D call of TRBD2. This CDR3 comprises 17 residues. Germline CDR1 reads SGHAT; CDR2 reads FQNNGV. This CDR3 is CASSLPVDSTQTGELFF.

CDR3 protein: CASSPRTGPSVNEQFF. The V gene is TRBV12-3 or TRBV12-4, the J gene TRBJ2-1; there is no DNA to check the TCRdb D call of TRBD1. The CDR3 sequence is 16 residues long.